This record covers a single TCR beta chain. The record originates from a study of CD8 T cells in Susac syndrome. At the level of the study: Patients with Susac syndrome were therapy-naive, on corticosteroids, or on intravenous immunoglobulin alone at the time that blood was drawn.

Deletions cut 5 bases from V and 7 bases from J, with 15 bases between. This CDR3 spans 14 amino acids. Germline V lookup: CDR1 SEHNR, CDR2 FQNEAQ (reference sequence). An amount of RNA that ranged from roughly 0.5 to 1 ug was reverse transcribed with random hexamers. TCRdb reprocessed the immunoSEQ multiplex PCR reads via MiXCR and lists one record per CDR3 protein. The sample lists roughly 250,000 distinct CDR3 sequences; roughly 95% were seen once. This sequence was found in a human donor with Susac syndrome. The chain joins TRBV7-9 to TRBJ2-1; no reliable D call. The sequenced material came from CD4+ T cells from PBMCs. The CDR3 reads CASSQVVGMNEQFF. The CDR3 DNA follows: TGTGCCAGCAGCCAGGTGGTAGGGATGAATGAGCAGTTCTTC. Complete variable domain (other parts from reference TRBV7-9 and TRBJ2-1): DTGVSQNPRHKITKRGQNVTFRCDPISEHNRLYWYRQTLGQGPEFLTYFQNEAQLEKSRLLSDRFSAERPKGSFSTLEIQRTEQGDSAMYLCASSQVVGMNEQFFGPGTRLTVL.